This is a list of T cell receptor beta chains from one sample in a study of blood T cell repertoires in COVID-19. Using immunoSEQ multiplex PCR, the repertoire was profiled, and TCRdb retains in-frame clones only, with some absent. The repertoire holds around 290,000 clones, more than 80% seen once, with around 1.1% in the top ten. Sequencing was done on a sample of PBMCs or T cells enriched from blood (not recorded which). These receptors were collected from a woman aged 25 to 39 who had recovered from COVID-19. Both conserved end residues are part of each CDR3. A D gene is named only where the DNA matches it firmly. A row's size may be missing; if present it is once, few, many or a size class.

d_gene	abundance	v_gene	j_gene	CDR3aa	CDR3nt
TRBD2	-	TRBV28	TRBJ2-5	CASSFSATTSGRLGGTQYF	TGTGCCAGCAGTTTCTCGGCTACGACTAGCGGGAGATTGGGAGGGACCCAGTACTTC
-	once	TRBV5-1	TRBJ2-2	CASSLAEANTGELFF	TGCGCCAGCAGCTTGGCAGAGGCGAACACCGGGGAGCTGTTTTTT
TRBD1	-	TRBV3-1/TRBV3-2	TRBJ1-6	CASSQGRPGTGPNSPLHF	TGTGCCAGCAGCCAAGGACGGCCCGGGACAGGTCCTAATTCACCCCTCCACTTT
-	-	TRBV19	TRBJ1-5	CASSSGTTSNQPQHF	TGTGCCAGTAGTTCCGGGACAACTAGCAATCAGCCCCAGCATTTT
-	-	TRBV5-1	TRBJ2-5	CASSLVEHLQETQYF	TGCGCCAGCAGCTTAGTGGAGCATCTCCAAGAGACCCAGTACTTC
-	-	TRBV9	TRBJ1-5	CASSVDLSDQPQHF	TGTGCCAGCAGCGTAGATCTTAGCGATCAGCCCCAGCATTTT
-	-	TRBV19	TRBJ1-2	CATTGPFYGYTF	TGTGCCACCACAGGACCCTTCTATGGCTACACCTTC
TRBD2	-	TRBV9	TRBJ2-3	CASSSRGASGRGASTDTQYF	TGTGCCAGCAGCTCAAGGGGGGCTAGCGGGAGAGGGGCTAGCACAGATACGCAGTATTTT
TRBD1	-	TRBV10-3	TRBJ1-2	CAIPEGWTGVGGYTF	TGTGCCATCCCGGAGGGATGGACAGGGGTAGGAGGCTACACCTTC
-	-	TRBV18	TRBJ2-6	CASSPSEQLLSGANVLTF	TGTGCCAGCTCACCTTCCGAACAGTTACTGTCTGGGGCCAACGTCCTGACTTTC
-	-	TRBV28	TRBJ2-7	CASSGAAGVSYEQYF	TGTGCCAGCAGTGGGGCGGCAGGCGTCTCCTACGAGCAGTACTTC
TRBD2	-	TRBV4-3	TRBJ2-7	CASSQDRTSGTFSYEQYF	TGCGCCAGCAGCCAAGACAGGACTAGCGGGACCTTTTCCTACGAGCAGTACTTC
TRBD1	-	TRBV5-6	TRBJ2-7	CASSWGGQGSYEQYF	TGTGCCAGCAGCTGGGGCGGACAGGGATCCTACGAGCAGTACTTC
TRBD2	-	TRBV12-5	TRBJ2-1	CASGASGRNEQFF	TGTGCTAGTGGTGCTAGCGGGAGGAATGAGCAGTTCTTC
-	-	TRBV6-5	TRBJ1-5	CASSNRDSNQPQHF	TGTGCCAGCAGTAACAGAGATAGCAATCAGCCCCAGCATTTT
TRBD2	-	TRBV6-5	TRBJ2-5	CASSYSPASGSETQYF	TGTGCCAGCAGTTACTCCCCGGCTAGCGGGAGTGAGACCCAGTACTTC
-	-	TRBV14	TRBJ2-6	CASSPSPGRASGANVLTF	TGTGCCAGCAGCCCATCCCCCGGGCGGGCCTCTGGGGCCAACGTCCTGACTTTC
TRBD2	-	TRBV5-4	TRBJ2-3	CASSLGHLAGAGTDTQYF	TGTGCCAGCAGTCTTGGCCATCTAGCGGGAGCAGGAACAGATACGCAGTATTTT
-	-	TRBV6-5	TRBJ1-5	CASSYRAGGNQPQHF	TGTGCCAGCAGTTACCGGGCAGGGGGCAATCAGCCCCAGCATTTT
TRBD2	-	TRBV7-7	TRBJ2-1	CASSPTSGRTYEQFF	TGTGCTAGCAGCCCGACTAGCGGGAGGACGTATGAGCAGTTCTTC
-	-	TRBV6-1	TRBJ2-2	CASSEQGPTGELFF	TGTGCCAGCAGTGAACAGGGGCCCACCGGGGAGCTGTTTTTT
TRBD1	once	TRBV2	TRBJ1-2	CAIQGQGRGYTF	TGTGCCATCCAAGGACAGGGGAGAGGCTACACCTTC
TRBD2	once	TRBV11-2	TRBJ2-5	CASSLVVQREGTQYF	TGTGCCAGCAGCTTAGTAGTCCAGCGGGAGGGAACCCAGTACTTC
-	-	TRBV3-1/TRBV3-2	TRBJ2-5	CASSQEAGQGSQYF	TGTGCCAGCAGCCAAGAGGCGGGCCAGGGGTCCCAGTACTTC
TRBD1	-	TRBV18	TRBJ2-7	CASSPDPGQGRSEQYF	TGTGCCAGCTCACCCGATCCGGGACAGGGGCGATCCGAGCAGTACTTC
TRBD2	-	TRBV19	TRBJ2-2	CASRLLAGGTGELFF	TGTGCCAGTAGGCTGCTAGCGGGAGGGACCGGGGAGCTGTTTTTT
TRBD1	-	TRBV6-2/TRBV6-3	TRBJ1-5	CASGQGDSNQPQHF	TGTGCCAGCGGCCAGGGGGATAGCAATCAGCCCCAGCATTTT
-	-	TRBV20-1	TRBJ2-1	CSASGGGRDEQFF	TGCAGTGCAAGTGGGGGCGGCCGGGATGAGCAGTTCTTC
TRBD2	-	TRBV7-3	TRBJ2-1	CASSLGTSGTNEQFF	TGTGCCAGCAGCCTCGGGACTAGCGGGACCAATGAGCAGTTCTTC
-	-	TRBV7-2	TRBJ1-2	CASSLGPGDGGYTF	TGTGCCAGCAGCTTAGGCCCAGGGGACGGTGGCTACACCTTC
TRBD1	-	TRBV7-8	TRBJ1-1	CASSGQALLAEAFF	TGTGCCAGCTCGGGACAGGCTTTGTTGGCTGAAGCTTTCTTT
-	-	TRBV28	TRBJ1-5	CASSFSGQGWNQPQHF	TGTGCCAGCAGTTTCTCTGGGCAGGGGTGGAATCAGCCCCAGCATTTT
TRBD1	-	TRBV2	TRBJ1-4	CAGQGGNRHEKLFF	TGTGCCGGACAGGGGGGGAATCGCCATGAAAAACTGTTTTTT